This entry describes one T cell receptor (beta chain). Its antigen remains unknown. Blood genomic DNA input for TRB amplification was about 250-550 ng. The record originates from a study of T and B cells in COVID-19 patients. Findings of the study overall: Active COVID-19 showed highly clonal TRB repertoires; recovery showed diversity and richness above healthy donors.

TRB rearrangements were amplified by multiplex PCR with BIOMED2 TRB-A/B primers. MiXCR, run by TCRdb on the multiplex PCR reads, gives a single entry per CDR3 protein. The table has over 6,000 distinct CDR3 sequences, roughly 34% seen once. Deletions cut 1 base from V and 0 bases from J, with 10 bases between. Per the germline V gene, CDR1 is MNHEY and CDR2 is SVGEGT. This CDR3 comprises 15 residues. The TCR sequence derives from a human donor with active COVID-19. The specimen sequenced was blood. The V gene is TRBV6-2 or TRBV6-3, the J gene TRBJ2-7; no reliable D call. The chain's CDR3 is CASSYWALYSYEQYF. The CDR3 DNA is TGTGCCAGCAGTTACTGGGCACTTTACTCCTACGAGCAGTACTTC.